Below, one T cell receptor (beta chain) is given with its context. V trimming: 1 base; J trimming: 6 bases; junction bases outside the gene matches: 2. Germline lookup yields CDR1 SGDLS and CDR2 YYNGEE. CDR3 length: 14 residues. This sample was taken from a study of blood T cell repertoires in COVID-19. The wider study: In each case, the material was cDNA or gDNA derived from T cells, B-cell-depleted T cells, or PBMCs.

As handled by the study authors: Nucleated cell number was recorded as an estimate derived from reference gene primer amplification. This table comes from immunoSEQ multiplex PCR, and its TCRdb copy is limited to in-frame clones, with some not included. That table is the source of V, J and clone size, and D and trimming were worked out from the DNA. The data show tens of thousands of clones, over 75% seen once. This receptor was identified in a man between 65 and 85 years old with active or convalescent COVID-19. The specimen sequenced was peripheral blood. The chain employs TRBV9 and TRBJ2-2; TRBD1 agrees at 8 bases. CDR3 region: CASSVRTGSGELFF. CDR3 bases: TGTGCCAGCAGCGTAAGGACAGGGTCCGGGGAGCTGTTTTTT.